This T cell receptor beta chain was captured by sequencing in a study of shared clonotypes between healthy human individuals. Regarding the study as a whole: Blood was the sole source, and tissue repertoires probably differ.

With respect to this clone: As yet, its antigen is unknown. This CDR3 is also generated by other DNA sequences in the sample.

The authors loaded about 0.2 ug DNA, 25,000 to 30,000 T cell genomes, into sorted-subset replicate PCRs. Generated by immunoSEQ multiplex PCR, the TCRdb table keeps only in-frame clones and is missing some. This sample has some 980,000 clones, with around three quarters found just once. The CDR3 runs 14 residues. In germline, CDR1 is SGHRS, CDR2 YFSETQ. Trimming shortened V by 0 bases and J by 2 bases, and 8 bases separated the two germline ends. The sample comprised memory CD4+ T cells sorted from blood. Subset of the sample: CD45RA-negative fraction. The receptor's source is a man aged 18 to 29 in good health. The chain carries TRBV5-1 and TRBJ2-5; no firm D call. The chain's CDR3 is CASSLGTVQETQYF. CDR3 bases: TGCGCCAGCAGCTTGGGCACGGTGCAAGAGACCCAGTACTTC.